A single sample gave rise to the 17 T cell receptor beta chains below, sequenced in a study of blood T cell repertoires in COVID-19. Generated by immunoSEQ multiplex PCR, the TCRdb table keeps only in-frame clones and is missing some. The sample carries over 350,000 clones, approximately 90% recorded once. Sequenced material: PBMCs or T cells enriched from blood (not recorded which). These receptor sequences come from a woman aged 18 to 35 who had recovered from COVID-19.

The chain carries TRBV19 and TRBJ2-7; TRBD1 aligns across 8 bases. The CDR3 loop spans 13 amino acids. Trimming removed 6 bases from V and 5 bases from J; junction bases left unmatched: 6. Germline CDR1 is LNHDA and CDR2 is SQIVND (reference sequence). This CDR3 reads CASSRTGRDEQYF. The DNA for the CDR3 is TGTGCCAGTAGCCGGACAGGGCGGGACGAGCAGTACTTC.

This chain links TRBV5-1 with TRBJ1-2; a possible D gene is TRBD1 (5 bases). The V and J ends lost 4 bases and 6 bases respectively, with 16 bases between them. Germline values: CDR1 SGHRS, CDR2 YFSETQ. There are 14 residues in the CDR3. The CDR3 region is CASSLEGNPHGYTF. CDR3 DNA: TGCGCCAGCAGCCTGGAGGGGAACCCCCATGGCTACACCTTC.

The chain recombines TRBV7-2 with TRBJ2-2, with TRBD2 matching over 8 bases. With V trimmed by 1 base and J by 3 bases, 13 bases remained unmatched. Germline values: CDR1 SGHTA, CDR2 FQGNSA. The CDR3 loop spans 19 amino acids. The CDR3 region has the DNA TGTGCCAGCAGCTTAGTAATGTTAACTCGGCGGGGGGACACCGGGGAGCTGTTTTTT. This encodes CASSLVMLTRRGDTGELFF.

This clone was counted once. CDR3 DNA: TGTGCCAGCAGTTTTGCAGGGACAGGGGATAGCAATCAGCCCCAGCATTTT. Its translation: CASSFAGTGDSNQPQHF. The chain is built from TRBV27 and TRBJ1-5; 10 bases are shared with TRBD1. Trimming at V came to 3 bases and at J to 0 bases, leaving 5 bases not matched to a gene. This CDR3 contains 17 residues. In germline, CDR1 is MNHEY, CDR2 SMNVEV (reference sequence).

The rearrangement uses TRBV6-5 and TRBJ1-4; D might be TRBD1 (5 bases). This CDR3 is 16 amino acids long. Germline CDR1 reads MNHEY; CDR2 reads SVGAGI. The germline V and J ends were trimmed by 4 bases and 7 bases, with 19 bases remaining between them. CDR3 protein: CASSSPTSGRTEKLFF. DNA for the CDR3: TGTGCCAGCAGTTCCCCGACATCAGGGAGGACTGAAAAACTGTTTTTT.

The J gene is TRBJ1-1, the V gene TRBV5-1; 7 nucleotides agree with TRBD1. Per germline, CDR1 SGHRS and CDR2 YFSETQ. This CDR3 region has 13 residues. The junction had 6 bases not matched to a gene; V was cut back by 2 bases and J by 8 bases. CDR3 DNA: TGCGCCAGCAGCTTCGGCCAGACAGGGGAAGCTTTCTTT. Translation: CASSFGQTGEAFF.

This clone appeared a single time. The gene calls are TRBV4-1 and TRBJ2-7; 10 bases are shared with TRBD2. There are 15 residues in the CDR3. Looked up from germline, CDR1 is MGHRA and CDR2 is YSYEKL. The J segment lost 7 bases and the V segment lost 1 base, leaving 7 bases of the junction unmatched. CDR3 sequence (DNA): TGCGCCAGCAGCCAAGTGAAACTAGCGGGGTGGGAGCAGTACTTC. This sequence encodes CASSQVKLAGWEQYF.

The rearrangement links TRBV28 to TRBJ1-2; no firm D call. CDR3 length: 13 residues. V was cut by 5 bases and J by 8 bases, with 15 bases left in between. In germline, CDR1 is MDHEN, CDR2 SYDVKM. The CDR3 sequence: CASSVDGARGYTF. CDR3 bases: TGTGCCAGCAGTGTGGATGGAGCGAGGGGCTACACCTTC.

This chain's CDR3 is CASSYRNEQYF. In nucleotides, the CDR3 is TGTGCCAGCAGTTATAGAAACGAGCAGTACTTC. J is TRBJ2-7 and V is TRBV6-5; D gene ambiguous. This CDR3 comprises 11 residues. Per the germline V gene, CDR1 is MNHEY and CDR2 is SVGAGI. V was cut by 3 bases and J by 5 bases, with 5 bases left in between.

Comment on this clone: Other DNA sequences in the same sample also yield this CDR3. The genes are TRBV5-1 and TRBJ1-2; 10 nucleotides agree with TRBD1. CDR3 length equals 14 residues. Unmatched junction bases numbered 2, after V lost 4 bases and J lost 2 bases. Per germline, CDR1 SGHRS and CDR2 YFSETQ. CDR3 nucleotide sequence: TGCGCCAGCAGCGGGGGACAGGGGAACTATGGCTACACCTTC. It yields the protein CASSGGQGNYGYTF. Together with reference TRBV5-1 and TRBJ1-2, the CDR3 gives the full variable domain: KAGVTQTPRYLIKTRGQQVTLSCSPISGHRSVSWYQQTPGQGLQFLFEYFSETQRNKGNFPGRFSGRQFSNSRSEMNVSTLELGDSALYLCASSGGQGNYGYTFGSGTRLTVV.

The chain couples TRBV5-1 to TRBJ1-4; D might be TRBD1 (6 bases). This CDR3 has 16 residues. The germline CDR1 and CDR2 sequences are SGHRS and YFSETQ. Trimming stripped 0 bases from V and 7 bases from J, with 16 bases between. CDR3 sequence: CASSLAGGRGFEKLFF. The CDR3 DNA follows: TGCGCCAGCAGCTTGGCGGGGGGGCGCGGGTTTGAAAAACTGTTTTTT.

The chain combines TRBV14 with TRBJ1-3; D unresolved. CDR1 and CDR2 from the germline V gene are SGHDN and FVKESK. The CDR3 runs to 15 residues. Trimming took off 3 bases at V and 2 bases at J, with 11 bases between the two ends. In DNA, the CDR3 is TGTGCCAGCAGCCAGCCCGGTGGGCCTGGAAACACCATATATTTT. Its translation is CASSQPGGPGNTIYF.

This clone showed up just a few times. The CDR3 loop reads CASSELGTKAFF. In DNA form, the CDR3 reads TGTGCCAGCAGTGAATTGGGGACAAAAGCTTTCTTT. This rearrangement joins TRBV25-1 to TRBJ1-1, with D possibly matching TRBD1 (6 bases). CDR3 length: 12 amino acids. Per germline, CDR1 MGHDK and CDR2 SYGVNS. The V gene lost 1 base and the J gene lost 9 bases, with 9 bases spanning the gap.

The chain employs TRBV6-5 and TRBJ2-7; 9 bases line up with TRBD1. The CDR3 is 13 residues long. J lost 3 bases, V lost 6 bases, and 3 bases had no gene match. Germline CDR1 reads MNHEY; CDR2 reads SVGAGI. For the CDR3, the DNA is TGTGCCAGCAGGGGGACAGGGAACTACGAGCAGTACTTC. This codes for CASRGTGNYEQYF.

CDR3 sequence reads: CASSFVSGFTNYGYTF. The CDR3 DNA sequence: TGCGCCAGCAGCTTCGTCTCGGGATTTACGAACTATGGCTACACCTTC. The gene calls are TRBV5-1 and TRBJ1-2; no clear D. The CDR3 is made up of 16 amino acids. Germline CDR1 SGHRS, CDR2 YFSETQ. V lost 2 bases and J lost 2, with 16 bases in between.

The gene calls are TRBV6-5 and TRBJ2-7; the match to TRBD1 covers 9 bases. CDR1 is MNHEY, CDR2 SVGAGI, per germline. J lost 9 bases, V lost 5 bases, and 8 bases had no gene match. This CDR3 spans 13 amino acids. The CDR3 bases are TGTGCCAGCAGTCCCAACAGGGGGCATCGGCAGTACTTC. Translating gives CASSPNRGHRQYF.

The table lists this clone with a count of one. The chain has TRBV28 and TRBJ1-1; D uncertain. The CDR3 is made up of 12 amino acids. The V gene's germline CDR1 is MDHEN and CDR2 SYDVKM. Trimming stripped 1 base from V and 7 bases from J, with 7 bases between. CDR3 protein: CASSLSPGEAFF. CDR3 DNA sequence: TGTGCCAGCAGTTTATCCCCAGGTGAAGCTTTCTTT.